The 17 T cell receptor beta chains below all came from one sample that was sequenced in a study of Ad26.COV2.S vaccination and SARS-CoV-2 variants. The sample's treatment: approximately 18 received Ad26.COV2.S at low or high dose, single or two shots; 5 received placebo; per-sample allocation not given. Samples were taken on day 63 after the first vaccine or placebo injection. Repertoires were generated with immunoSEQ multiplex PCR, while TCRdb's copy carries only in-frame clones and drops some. The sample consists of some 340,000 clones, just over 85% of them appearing once. The material was peripheral blood, obtained in a trial of Ad26.COV2.S vaccine versus placebo. The source of these receptors is a person aged 18-65 years who received the Ad26.COV2.S COVID-19 vaccine or a placebo.

This clone was counted once. CDR3 amino acids: CASSVKGLNSGNTIYF. CDR3 DNA: TGTGCCAGCAGTGTGAAGGGCCTGAACTCTGGAAACACCATATATTTT. The V gene is TRBV6-6, the J gene TRBJ1-3; D unresolved. The germline gives CDR1 MNHNY, CDR2 SVGAGI (reference sequence). With 5 bases removed from V and 0 bases from J, the gap between germline ends came to 14 bases. This CDR3 is 16 amino acids long.

The V and J genes are TRBV6-5 and TRBJ1-2; 7 bases are a match to TRBD1. CDR3 size: 15 residues. In germline, CDR1 is MNHEY, CDR2 SVGAGI. V shed 6 bases, J shed 7 bases, and the junction held 14 bases outside the gene matches. This CDR3 reads CASRYNRDSPLGYTF. The CDR3 DNA is TGTGCCAGCAGATATAACCGGGACAGTCCCCTTGGCTACACCTTC.

The chain recombines TRBV19 with TRBJ2-1, with D perhaps matching TRBD2 (7 bases). With 9 bases removed from V and 4 bases from J, the gap between germline ends came to 22 bases. Germline CDR1 LNHDA, CDR2 SQIVND (reference sequence). This CDR3 contains 16 residues. CDR3 in DNA: TGTGCCAGCGGGGGGTACAGGGCCCTCGCGTACAATGAGCAGTTCTTC. Encoded protein: CASGGYRALAYNEQFF.

The CDR3 region is CASSLAQGDLPLHF. The CDR3 DNA reads TGTGCCAGCAGCTTAGCACAGGGGGACTTACCCCTCCACTTT. V and J are TRBV7-9 and TRBJ1-6, with 8 positions matching TRBD1. The length of the CDR3 is 14 residues. V trimming: 0 bases; J trimming: 12 bases; junction bases outside the gene matches: 4. From germline, CDR1 is SEHNR and CDR2 FQNEAQ (reference sequence).

The J gene is TRBJ1-1, the V gene TRBV5-1; D perhaps matches TRBD1 (6 bases). Germline CDR1 is SGHRS and CDR2 is YFSETQ. V lost 2 bases to trimming and J lost 2 bases, with 16 bases between them. This CDR3 comprises 16 residues. The CDR3 spells CASSFGAGGRNTEAFF. CDR3 in DNA: TGCGCCAGCAGCTTCGGGGCGGGGGGGCGCAACACTGAAGCTTTCTTT.

A few counts support this clone. The CDR3 DNA follows: TGTGCCAGCAGCTTAGCCCGGGACACTGAAGCTTTCTTT. Its translation: CASSLARDTEAFF. The chain couples TRBV11-2 to TRBJ1-1; D is unresolved. The CDR3 is made up of 13 amino acids. The germline V gene encodes CDR1 SGHAT and CDR2 FQNNGV. Trimming took off 1 base at V and 3 bases at J, with 6 bases between the two ends.

The chain carries TRBV7-9 and TRBJ2-1; no definite D call. Germline values: CDR1 SEHNR, CDR2 FQNEAQ (reference sequence). V lost 0 bases, J lost 7 bases, and 10 bases lay in between. The CDR3 length is 14 residues. The CDR3 here is CASSLAPAPNEQFF. The CDR3 DNA follows: TGTGCCAGCAGCTTAGCGCCGGCACCGAATGAGCAGTTCTTC.

This clone was counted a single time. The chain has TRBV15 and TRBJ2-1; TRBD2 aligns across 9 bases. Per the germline V gene, CDR1 is LNHNV and CDR2 is YYDKDF (reference sequence). Trimming at V came to 1 base and at J to 6 bases, leaving 4 bases not matched to a gene. The CDR3 contains 15 residues. The CDR3 DNA sequence: TGTGCCACCAGCAGAGGGCTAGCGGGGATCAATGAGCAGTTCTTC. Encoded protein: CATSRGLAGINEQFF.

The genes are TRBV6-2 or TRBV6-3 and TRBJ1-2; the D is unclear. This CDR3 is 14 amino acids long. Trimming removed 2 bases at V and 2 bases at J, with 9 bases between. CDR1 is MNHEY and CDR2 is SVGEGT in the germline V gene. CDR3 loop: CASSYVARNYGYTF. The CDR3, as DNA: TGTGCCAGCAGTTACGTCGCCAGAAACTATGGCTACACCTTC.

This rearrangement joins TRBV7-6 to TRBJ1-2, with 8 bases that match TRBD1. After removal of 5 bases from V and 5 bases from J, the junction contained 13 bases not matched to a gene. This CDR3 contains 16 residues. CDR1 is SGHVS, CDR2 FNYEAQ, per germline. The CDR3 is CASSPNQGAIVYGYTF. In DNA form, the CDR3 reads TGTGCCAGCAGCCCCAACCAGGGGGCTATTGTTTATGGCTACACCTTC.

The V gene is TRBV12-5, the J gene TRBJ2-5, with TRBD2 identical over 7 bases. The junction had 4 bases not matched to a gene; V was cut back by 7 bases and J by 2 bases. Germline CDR1 reads LGHNT; CDR2 reads FRNRAP. The CDR3 is 13 residues long. This CDR3 is CASALAGQETQYF. CDR3 sequence (DNA): TGTGCTAGTGCCTTAGCGGGTCAAGAGACCCAGTACTTC.

V and J are TRBV7-9 and TRBJ1-1, with D possibly TRBD1 on 6 matching bases. Germline loops: CDR1 SEHNR, CDR2 FQNEAQ (reference sequence). The CDR3 has 15 residues. Trimming took off 2 bases at V and 5 bases at J, with 15 bases between the two ends. The CDR3 spells CASSLTAGAQTEAFF. The CDR3 DNA reads TGTGCCAGCAGCTTAACGGCGGGGGCGCAAACTGAAGCTTTCTTT.

In this sample, this clone turned up once. The chain joins TRBV5-1 to TRBJ1-1; perhaps TRBD1 as D (6 bases). The CDR3 consists of 14 residues. Germline CDR1 SGHRS, CDR2 YFSETQ. Trimming removed 0 bases from V and 7 bases from J, with 13 bases in between. The CDR3 DNA reads as TGCGCCAGCAGCTTGGCGGACAGTGGTGGTGAAGCTTTCTTT. Protein: CASSLADSGGEAFF.

The chain links TRBV4-3 to TRBJ1-3; the D is unclear. There are 14 residues in the CDR3. The V gene's germline CDR1 is LGHNA and CDR2 YSLEER. The V gene lost 1 base and the J gene lost 2 bases, with 6 bases spanning the gap. For the CDR3, the DNA is TGCGCCAGCAGCCAAGTAGGTCCTGGAAACACCATATATTTT. This sequence encodes CASSQVGPGNTIYF.

The chain employs TRBV18 and TRBJ1-2, with a weak D call TRBD1 (6 bases). In germline, CDR1 is KGHSH, CDR2 LQKENI. The CDR3 is 15 residues long. V was pared by 4 bases and J by 7 bases, with 19 bases between. For the CDR3, the DNA is TGTGCCAGCTCACACAAGGACAGTGGGATTCGTGGCTACACCTTC. It codes for CASSHKDSGIRGYTF.

The chain is built from TRBV5-5 and TRBJ1-4; D call uncertain. Trimming took off 0 bases at V and 0 bases at J, with 9 bases between the two ends. Germline CDR1 reads SGHKS; CDR2 reads YYEKEE (reference sequence). The CDR3 covers 16 residues. CDR3 in DNA: TGTGCCAGCAGCTTGGTTTATGGGCCAACTAATGAAAAACTGTTTTTT. The encoded protein is CASSLVYGPTNEKLFF.

The chain combines TRBV24-1 with TRBJ2-6; D is possibly TRBD1 or TRBD2 (5 bases each). Trimming cost V 6 bases and J 0 bases, with 14 bases left between them. The germline gives CDR1 KGHDR, CDR2 SFDVKD. The CDR3 has 17 amino acids. The CDR3 protein is CATSSGREISGANVLTF. In nucleotides, the CDR3 is TGTGCCACCAGTTCAGGCAGGGAGATCTCTGGGGCCAACGTCCTGACTTTC.